The clone carrying this T cell receptor beta chain was counted at least ten times. The antigen is not known. V lost 0 bases, J lost 6 bases, and 6 bases lay in between. Germline CDR1 and CDR2: MNHEY and SVGAGI. This CDR3 is 13 amino acids long. The source of the sample is a study of regulatory T cells in long-lasting Graves disease. Noted time point: persistent/refractory GD, antithyroid drugs over 5 years with positive TRAb. The TCR library was prepared using RNA isolated from PBMCs. Peripheral blood, around 9 milliliters of it, was drawn into EDTA tubes. Study outcomes and limitations: Sharing of public clonotypes was greater in persistent patients (2,741) than in new patients (roughly 970). Persistent Graves' disease cases displayed lower TCR diversity than newly diagnosed ones.

Investigators prepared the TCR beta libraries by applying iRepertoire HTBI primers and Arm-PCR of CDR3 regions. Each CDR3 protein gets one entry after TCRdb re-called the multiplex PCR reads with MiXCR. The sample contains around 450,000 distinct CDR3 sequences, under 25% of which appear only once. Sample: peripheral blood mononuclear cells (PBMCs), taken when the disease was refractory, from a patient treated with antithyroid drugs. The rearrangement uses TRBV6-5 and TRBJ1-5; D call uncertain. The receptor was isolated from a female donor with Graves disease. CDR3 in amino acids: CASSYSGSQPQHF. CDR3 DNA: TGTGCCAGCAGTTACTCGGGCAGTCAGCCCCAGCATTTT.